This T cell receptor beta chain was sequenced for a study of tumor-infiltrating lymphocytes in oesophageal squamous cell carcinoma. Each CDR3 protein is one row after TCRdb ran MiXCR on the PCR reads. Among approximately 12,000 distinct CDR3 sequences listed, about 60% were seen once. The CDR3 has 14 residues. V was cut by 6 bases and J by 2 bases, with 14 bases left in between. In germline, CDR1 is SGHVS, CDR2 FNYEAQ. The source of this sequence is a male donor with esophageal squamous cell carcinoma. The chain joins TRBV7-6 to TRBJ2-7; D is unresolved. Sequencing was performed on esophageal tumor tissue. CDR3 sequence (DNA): TGTGCCAGCAGTAGGACCCCAGGAACCTACGAGCAGTACTTC. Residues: CASSRTPGTYEQYF.